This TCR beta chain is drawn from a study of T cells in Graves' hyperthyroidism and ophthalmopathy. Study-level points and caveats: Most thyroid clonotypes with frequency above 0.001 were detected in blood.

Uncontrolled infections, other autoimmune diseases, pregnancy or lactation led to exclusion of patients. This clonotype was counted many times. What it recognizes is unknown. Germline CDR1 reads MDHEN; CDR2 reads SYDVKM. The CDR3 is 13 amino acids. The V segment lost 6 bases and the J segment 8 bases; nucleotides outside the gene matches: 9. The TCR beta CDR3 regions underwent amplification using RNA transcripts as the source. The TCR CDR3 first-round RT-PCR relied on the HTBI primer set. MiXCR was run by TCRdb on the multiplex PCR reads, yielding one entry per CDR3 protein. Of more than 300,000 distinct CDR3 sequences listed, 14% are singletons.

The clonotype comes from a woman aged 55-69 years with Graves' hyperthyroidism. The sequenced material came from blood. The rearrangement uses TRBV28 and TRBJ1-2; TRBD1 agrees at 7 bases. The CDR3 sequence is CASRIQGSNGYTF. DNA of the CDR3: TGTGCCAGCAGGATACAGGGGTCTAACGGCTACACCTTC.